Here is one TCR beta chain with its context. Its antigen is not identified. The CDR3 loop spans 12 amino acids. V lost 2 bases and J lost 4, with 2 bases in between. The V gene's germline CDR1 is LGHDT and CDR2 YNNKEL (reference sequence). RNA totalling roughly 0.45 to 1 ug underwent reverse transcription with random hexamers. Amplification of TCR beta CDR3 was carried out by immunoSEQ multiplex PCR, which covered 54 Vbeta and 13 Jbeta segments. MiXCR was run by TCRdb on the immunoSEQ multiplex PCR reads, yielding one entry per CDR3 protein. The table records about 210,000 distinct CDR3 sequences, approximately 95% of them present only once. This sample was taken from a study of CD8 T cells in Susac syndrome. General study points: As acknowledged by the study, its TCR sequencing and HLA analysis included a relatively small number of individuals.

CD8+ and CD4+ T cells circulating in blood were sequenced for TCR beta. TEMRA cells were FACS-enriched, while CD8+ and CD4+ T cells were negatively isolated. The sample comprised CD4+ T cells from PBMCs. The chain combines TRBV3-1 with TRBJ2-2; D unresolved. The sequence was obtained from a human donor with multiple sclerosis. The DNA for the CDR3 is TGTGCCAGCAGCCAATTCACCGGGGAGCTGTTTTTT. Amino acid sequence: CASSQFTGELFF.